This T cell receptor (beta chain) was obtained from a study of Ad26.COV2.S vaccination and SARS-CoV-2 variants. Study-wide background: Participant was drawn from the COV1001 Ad26.COV2.S trial arm. General study points: Recipients given vaccine exceeded placebo recipients in spike-specific TCR breadth.

CDR1 is SGHDT and CDR2 is YYEEEE in the germline V gene. The CDR3 has 17 amino acids. With 3 bases removed from V and 6 bases from J, the gap between germline ends came to 21 bases. Treatment defined: 19 received Ad26.COV2.S at low or high dose, single or two shots; about 5 received placebo; per-sample allocation not given. It was on day 63 after the first vaccine or placebo injection that samples were taken. Profiled with immunoSEQ multiplex PCR; TCRdb holds only in-frame clones, not every one. This sample has 300,000 to 450,000 clones; about 85% occur once, and the top ten carry roughly 3.3%. As regards this clone: What it binds is not known.

This clonotype originated in a person aged 18-65 years who received the Ad26.COV2.S COVID-19 vaccine or a placebo. The sequenced sample was peripheral blood, obtained in a trial of Ad26.COV2.S vaccine versus placebo. The rearrangement uses TRBV5-6 and TRBJ2-2; the D call may be TRBD1 or TRBD2 (5 bases each). The CDR3 loop is CASSSTPGTWWAGELFF. The DNA for the CDR3 is TGTGCCAGCAGCTCCACTCCAGGGACCTGGTGGGCCGGGGAGCTGTTTTTT.